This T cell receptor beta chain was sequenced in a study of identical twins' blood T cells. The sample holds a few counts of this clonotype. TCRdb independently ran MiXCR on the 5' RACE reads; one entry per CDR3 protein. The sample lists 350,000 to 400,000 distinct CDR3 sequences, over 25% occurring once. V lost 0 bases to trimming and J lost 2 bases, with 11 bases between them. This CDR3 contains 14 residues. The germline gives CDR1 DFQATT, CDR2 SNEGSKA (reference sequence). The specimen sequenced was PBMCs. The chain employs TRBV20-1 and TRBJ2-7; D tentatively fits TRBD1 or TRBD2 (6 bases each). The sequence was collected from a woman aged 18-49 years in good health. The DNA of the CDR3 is TGCAGTGCTAGAGATTTCGGGGGCCCCTACGAGCAGTACTTC. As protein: CSARDFGGPYEQYF.